This TCR beta chain was identified during a study of identical twins. Germline V gene data show CDR1 as LGHNA and CDR2 as YSLEER. The V gene end was trimmed by 3 bases and the J gene end by 3 bases; junction bases not matched to a gene: 6. This CDR3 is built from 16 residues. A template switching step contributed a universal primer site, while unique molecular identifiers were present in the cDNA. In TCRdb, the 5' RACE reads were re-called with MiXCR into one record per CDR3 protein. The sample has some 210,000 distinct CDR3 sequences; about 15% are singletons. These data were also reused for a study on T cells expressing NK-cell markers. As that study records: HCMV serostatus: seven of eight sequenced donors positive, one negative. Dominant NKG2C+ clonotypes were found to form about 1.0-8% of CD8+ T cells in six donors.

This sequence was found in a woman aged 18-29 years in good health. The V and J genes are TRBV4-3 and TRBJ2-5; TRBD2 matches at 11 bases. Sequenced sample: CD8+ T cells sorted from blood. CDR3 coding DNA: TGCGCCAGCAGCCACCTGAGACTAGCGGGGAAAGAGACCCAGTACTTC. Translating gives CASSHLRLAGKETQYF.